One and the same sample provided the 3 T cell receptor beta chains below, sequenced in a study of blood T cells in healthy people across ages (dated by TCRdb to 2014 to 2015). The method behind the library was 5' RACE. The sample was run on an Illumina HiSeq 2500. The second PCR ran for about 6 to 12 cycles and used a J-beta primer mix along with a sample-barcoded 5' primer. TCRdb trimmed public reads at Q25 via fastp, called clones via MiXCR and kept in-frame beta chains. Rows are unified per CDR3 protein, each entry keeping the most common DNA and genes. The sample profile shows about 1.4 million distinct CDR3 sequences; roughly 64% of them were found once. About 6.7% of the sample comes from the top ten. Sequenced sample: blood. These receptors were collected from a man in his late teens or twenties in good health.

The rearrangement links TRBV7-9 to TRBJ2-7; possibly TRBD2 for D (5 bases). Germline values: CDR1 SEHNR, CDR2 FQNEAQ (reference sequence). With 8 bases removed from V and 4 bases from J, the gap between germline ends came to 9 bases. The CDR3 totals 11 residues. This chain's CDR3 is CASAGVYEQYF. The CDR3 DNA sequence: TGTGCCAGCGCGGGCGTTTACGAGCAGTACTTC.

V is TRBV9 and J is TRBJ2-3, with D possibly being TRBD2 (6 bases). With 3 bases removed from V and 1 base from J, the gap between germline ends came to 12 bases. Germline CDR1 and CDR2: SGDLS and YYNGEE. The CDR3 contains 15 residues. CDR3 DNA: TGTGCCAGCAGCGCCCGGGACTGGCGCACAGATACGCAGTATTTT. It encodes CASSARDWRTDTQYF. Using reference TRBV9 and TRBJ2-3 for the parts outside the CDR3, the full variable domain is DSGVTQTPKHLITATGQRVTLRCSPRSGDLSVYWYQQSLDQGLQFLIQYYNGEERAKGNILERFSAQQFPDLHSELNLSSLELGDSALYFCASSARDWRTDTQYFGPGTRLTVL.

The chain is built from TRBV13 and TRBJ1-6; TRBD1 aligns across 9 bases. Unmatched junction bases numbered 8, after V lost 5 bases and J lost 3 bases. Germline lookup yields CDR1 PRHDT and CDR2 FYEKMQ (reference sequence). There are 17 residues in the CDR3. The CDR3 protein is CASSSKTGGGYNSPLHF. The CDR3 DNA is TGTGCCAGCAGCAGCAAAACAGGGGGCGGCTATAATTCACCCCTCCACTTT.